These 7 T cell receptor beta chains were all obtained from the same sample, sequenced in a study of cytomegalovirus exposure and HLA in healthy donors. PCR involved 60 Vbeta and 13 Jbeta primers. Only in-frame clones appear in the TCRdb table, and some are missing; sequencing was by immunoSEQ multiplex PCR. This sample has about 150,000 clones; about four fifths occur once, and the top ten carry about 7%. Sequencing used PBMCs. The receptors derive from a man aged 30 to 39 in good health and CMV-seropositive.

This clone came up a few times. DNA of the CDR3: TGTGCCAGCAGTTACCGTGGCGGGAGCACCTACGAGCAGTACTTC. This translates into CASSYRGGSTYEQYF. The V and J genes are TRBV6-5 and TRBJ2-7, with 7 nucleotides matching TRBD2. The ends lost 2 bases at V and 2 bases at J; junction bases unmatched: 6. Per the germline V gene, CDR1 is MNHEY and CDR2 is SVGAGI. CDR3 length: 15 residues.

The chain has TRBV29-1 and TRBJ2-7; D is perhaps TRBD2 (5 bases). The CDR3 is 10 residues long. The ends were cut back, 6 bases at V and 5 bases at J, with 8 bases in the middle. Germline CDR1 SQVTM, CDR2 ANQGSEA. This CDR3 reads CSVGGNEQYF. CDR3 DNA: TGCAGCGTCGGAGGTAACGAGCAGTACTTC.

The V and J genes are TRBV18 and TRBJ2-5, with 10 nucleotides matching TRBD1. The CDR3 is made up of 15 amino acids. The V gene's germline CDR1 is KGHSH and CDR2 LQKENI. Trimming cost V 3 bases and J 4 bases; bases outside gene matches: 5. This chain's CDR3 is CASSPPDRGIETQYF. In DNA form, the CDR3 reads TGTGCCAGCTCACCCCCGGACAGGGGGATAGAGACCCAGTACTTC. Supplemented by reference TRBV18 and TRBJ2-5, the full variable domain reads NAGVMQNPRHLVRRRGQEARLRCSPMKGHSHVYWYRQLPEEGLKFMVYLQKENIIDESGMPKERFSAEFPKEGPSILRIQQVVRGDSAAYFCASSPPDRGIETQYFGPGTRLLVL.

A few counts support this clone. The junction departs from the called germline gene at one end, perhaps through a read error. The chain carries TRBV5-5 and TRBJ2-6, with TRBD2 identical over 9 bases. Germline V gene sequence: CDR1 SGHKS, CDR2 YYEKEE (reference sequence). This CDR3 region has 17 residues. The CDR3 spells CASRRRGGISAANVLTF. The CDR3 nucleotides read TGTGCCAGCAGAAGGCGGGGGGGAATCTCTGCGGCCAACGTCCTGACTTTC.

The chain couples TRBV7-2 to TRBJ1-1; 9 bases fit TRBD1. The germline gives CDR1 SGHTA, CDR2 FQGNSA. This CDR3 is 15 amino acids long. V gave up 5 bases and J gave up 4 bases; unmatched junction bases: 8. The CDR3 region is CASSLETGGFTEAFF. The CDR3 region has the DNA TGTGCCAGCAGCCTCGAGACAGGGGGTTTCACTGAAGCTTTCTTT.

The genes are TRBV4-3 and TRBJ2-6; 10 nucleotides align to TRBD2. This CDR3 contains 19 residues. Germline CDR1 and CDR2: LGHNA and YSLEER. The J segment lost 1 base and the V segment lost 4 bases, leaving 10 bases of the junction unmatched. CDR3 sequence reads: CASSPRGLAAGSGANVLTF. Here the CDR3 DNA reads TGCGCCAGCAGCCCGAGAGGACTAGCGGCTGGATCTGGGGCCAACGTCCTGACTTTC.

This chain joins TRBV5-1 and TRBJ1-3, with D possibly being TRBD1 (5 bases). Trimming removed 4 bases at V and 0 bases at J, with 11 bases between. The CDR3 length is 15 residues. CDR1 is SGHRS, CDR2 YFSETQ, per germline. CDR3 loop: CASSGGEFSGNTIYF. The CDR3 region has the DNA TGCGCCAGCAGCGGAGGGGAGTTCTCTGGAAACACCATATATTTT.